The 9 T cell receptor beta chains in this list originate from one sample, sequenced in a study of cytomegalovirus exposure and HLA in healthy donors. Primers for the PCR totalled 60 Vbeta and 13 Jbeta. Profiling relied on immunoSEQ multiplex PCR, and the TCRdb table lists in-frame clones only, not all of them. The table lists 60,000 to 70,000 clones, roughly 78% of them singletons. The sample consisted of PBMCs. The receptors were sampled from a man aged 35-49 years in good health and CMV-seronegative.

J is TRBJ2-4 and V is TRBV15; 8 nucleotides agree with TRBD1. CDR3 length: 16 amino acids. Germline V gene sequence: CDR1 LNHNV, CDR2 YYDKDF (reference sequence). The J segment lost 0 bases and the V segment lost 5 bases, leaving 6 bases of the junction unmatched. CDR3 DNA: TGTGCCACCAGCGTACAGGGGGGAATAGCCAAAAACATTCAGTACTTC. Its translation is CATSVQGGIAKNIQYF.

The rearrangement joins TRBV11-2 to TRBJ2-3; 8 bases map to TRBD2. The CDR3 length is 16 residues. V shed 5 bases, J shed 5 bases, and the junction held 12 bases outside the gene matches. The germline CDR1 and CDR2 sequences are SGHAT and FQNNGV. The CDR3 DNA reads as TGTGCCAGCAGCAAGTCGGGGGGGGCGGTCCGAGATACGCAGTATTTT. Protein product: CASSKSGGAVRDTQYF.

This clone showed up many times. The genes are TRBV5-1 and TRBJ1-6; D is undetermined. The germline gives CDR1 SGHRS, CDR2 YFSETQ. V was cut by 2 bases and J by 7 bases, with 13 bases left in between. This CDR3 has 15 amino acids. The CDR3 DNA sequence: TGCGCCAGCAGCTTAGACCTCCCGGGGAATTCACCCCTCCACTTT. It codes for CASSLDLPGNSPLHF.

This rearrangement joins TRBV7-3 to TRBJ2-2; D uncertain. The CDR3 contains 14 residues. Germline V lookup: CDR1 SGHTA, CDR2 FQGTGA. Trimming removed 2 bases at V and 1 base at J, with 5 bases between. CDR3 sequence reads: CASSLHRNTGELFF. The CDR3 DNA is TGTGCCAGCAGCTTACACAGGAACACCGGGGAGCTGTTTTTT.

The chain recombines TRBV10-3 with TRBJ2-1; 10 nucleotides line up with TRBD2. The CDR3 loop spans 16 amino acids. The germline V gene has CDR1 ENHRY and CDR2 SYGVKD. V gave up 10 bases and J gave up 4 bases; unmatched junction bases: 13. As DNA, the CDR3 is TGTGCCACCGGACAGGGAGGGACTAGCGTGTACAATGAGCAGTTCTTC. Its translation: CATGQGGTSVYNEQFF.

Only a few counts were recorded for this clone. V gene TRBV5-1 combines with J gene TRBJ1-4; 8 bases agree with TRBD1. Germline V gene data show CDR1 as SGHRS and CDR2 as YFSETQ. The CDR3 totals 18 residues. V lost 0 bases, J lost 8 bases, and 15 bases stayed unmatched. The CDR3 loop reads CASSLEGTGLFLLEKLFF. In DNA form, the CDR3 reads TGCGCCAGCAGCTTGGAAGGGACAGGTCTCTTTCTGCTGGAAAAACTGTTTTTT. The full variable domain, completed using reference TRBV5-1 and TRBJ1-4, is KAGVTQTPRYLIKTRGQQVTLSCSPISGHRSVSWYQQTPGQGLQFLFEYFSETQRNKGNFPGRFSGRQFSNSRSEMNVSTLELGDSALYLCASSLEGTGLFLLEKLFFGSGTQLSVL.

The chain couples TRBV5-1 to TRBJ2-1, with D unresolved. The V and J ends lost 0 bases and 1 base respectively, with 8 bases between them. CDR3 length: 15 residues. The germline gives CDR1 SGHRS, CDR2 YFSETQ. The CDR3: CASSLARSSYNEQFF. As DNA, the CDR3 is TGCGCCAGCAGCTTGGCCAGGTCGTCCTACAATGAGCAGTTCTTC.

The rearrangement joins TRBV11-2 to TRBJ1-2, with 7 bases that match TRBD1. The V and J ends lost 4 bases and 0 bases, in that order; junction bases with no gene match: 5. Germline V gene data show CDR1 as SGHAT and CDR2 as FQNNGV. This CDR3 is built from 15 residues. The CDR3: CASSWRDRSNYGYTF. The CDR3 nucleotides are TGTGCCAGCAGCTGGAGGGACAGATCTAACTATGGCTACACCTTC.

The chain joins TRBV6-1 to TRBJ2-3; D is undetermined. The CDR3 is 14 amino acids. The V and J ends lost 5 bases and 3 bases respectively, with 12 bases between them. The V gene's germline CDR1 is MNHNS and CDR2 SASEGT. CDR3 protein: CASSLSRVTDTQYF. In DNA, the CDR3 is TGTGCCAGCAGTCTCTCCCGCGTGACAGATACGCAGTATTTT.